Each of the 6 T cell receptor beta chains below was sequenced from the same sample in a study of blood T cell repertoires in COVID-19. Here immunoSEQ multiplex PCR was the method, and the copy in TCRdb shows in-frame clones only, minus some. This table has 250,000 or so clones, approximately 89% appearing once. Sequenced sample: PBMCs or T cells enriched from blood (not recorded which). The receptors were gathered from a woman younger than 30 who had recovered from COVID-19.

The chain combines TRBV19 with TRBJ1-1; a weak D match, TRBD1 (5 bases). Trimming removed 6 bases at V and 4 bases at J, with 18 bases between. The germline gives CDR1 LNHDA, CDR2 SQIVND (reference sequence). This CDR3 spans 15 amino acids. Here the CDR3 DNA reads TGTGCCAGTAGCAGTATCCAGGGAGGGAGCACTGAAGCTTTCTTT. This gives the protein CASSSIQGGSTEAFF.

This clone was counted a few times. This chain joins TRBV18 and TRBJ1-6, with 9 bases identical to TRBD1. The germline gives CDR1 KGHSH, CDR2 LQKENI. The CDR3 length is 16 residues. Trimming took 6 bases from V and 2 from J; bases not matched to a gene: 5. The chain's CDR3 is CASSQTGGTYNSPLHF. CDR3 sequence (DNA): TGTGCCAGCTCCCAGACAGGGGGAACCTATAATTCACCCCTCCACTTT.

CDR3 loop: CASSPGGSYEQYF. The CDR3 bases are TGTGCCAGCAGCCCGGGGGGGTCCTACGAGCAGTACTTC. The chain has TRBV7-9 and TRBJ2-7; 8 positions match TRBD2. Germline CDR1 and CDR2: SEHNR and FQNEAQ (reference sequence). The junction had 1 base not matched to a gene; V was cut back by 5 bases and J by 1 base. The CDR3 loop spans 13 amino acids.

This clone occurred a few times. The gene calls are TRBV25-1 and TRBJ1-6; D unresolved. The CDR3 runs 14 residues. The germline V gene has CDR1 MGHDK and CDR2 SYGVNS. Deletions cut 5 bases from V and 10 bases from J, with 15 bases between. The CDR3: CASSPPVGESPLHF. As DNA, the CDR3 is TGTGCCAGCAGTCCGCCAGTGGGAGAATCACCCCTCCACTTT.

The V gene is TRBV7-3, the J gene TRBJ1-2; D is uncertain. Germline V lookup: CDR1 SGHTA, CDR2 FQGTGA. V lost 5 bases and J lost 8, with 15 bases in between. This CDR3 region has 13 residues. The CDR3 sequence is CASSPSLLSGYTF. The CDR3 nucleotides read TGTGCCAGCAGCCCTTCCCTCCTATCGGGCTACACCTTC.

This chain links TRBV4-2 with TRBJ1-6; a weak D match, TRBD1 (6 bases). The CDR3 totals 22 residues. Trimming removed 4 bases at V and 7 bases at J, with 35 bases between. Germline V gene data show CDR1 as LGHNA and CDR2 as YNFKEQ. The CDR3 DNA sequence: TGTGCCAGCAGCCCCCGGTTTGAAGGGGGACCCTTTTTAGTACCGCGGAATTCACCCCTCCACTTT. This sequence encodes CASSPRFEGGPFLVPRNSPLHF.